This note documents a single T cell receptor (beta chain) sequence. The antigen remains undetermined. The CDR3 does not close with the conserved phenylalanine or tryptophan, likely indicating a read error. With a J-beta primer mix and a sample-barcoded 5' primer, a second PCR ran 7 to 11 cycles. A template-switch adaptor with 12 random nucleotides tagged each cDNA molecule. Every sample gave at least 2.5 million paired-end reads containing CDR3. TCRdb ran MiXCR on the 5' RACE reads and lists one entry per CDR3 protein. The sample contains about 970,000 distinct CDR3 sequences, roughly 51% of which appear only once. The data originate from a study of blood T cells in healthy people across ages. Study-wide results and limits: The study found TCR beta diversity correlated strongly with naive T cell percentage.

Looked up from germline, CDR1 is SGHTA and CDR2 is FQGNSA. V lost 5 bases and J 7 bases, leaving 18 bases between the germline ends. This CDR3 is 16 amino acids long. Sequencing was done on a sample of blood. The source of this sequence is a woman aged 60-75 years in good health. The chain is built from TRBV7-2 and TRBJ1-6; D might be TRBD1 (6 bases). CDR3 in amino acids: CASSPNGGAENSPLHS. The DNA of the CDR3 is TGTGCCAGCAGCCCAAATGGGGGGGCTGAAAATTCACCCCTCCACTCT.